This T cell receptor beta chain was sequenced for a study of blood T cell repertoires in COVID-19. On the study more broadly: From the United States, Italy and Spain came samples of acute and convalescent COVID-19.

The CDR3 spans 15 residues. Trimming stripped 4 bases from V and 8 bases from J, with 18 bases between. The germline gives CDR1 LNHDA, CDR2 SQIVND (reference sequence). Produced via immunoSEQ multiplex PCR; TCRdb's table is partial and in-frame only. Here the sample spans around 120,000 clones, 85% to 90% being singletons. V usage is TRBV19 and J usage is TRBJ2-1; possibly TRBD2 for D (6 bases). The origin of this receptor is a man in his 70s who had recovered from COVID-19. Specimen: peripheral blood. The CDR3 sequence: CASSSPGRNSDEQFF. DNA of the CDR3: TGTGCCAGTAGTAGCCCCGGGAGAAATAGCGATGAGCAGTTCTTC.